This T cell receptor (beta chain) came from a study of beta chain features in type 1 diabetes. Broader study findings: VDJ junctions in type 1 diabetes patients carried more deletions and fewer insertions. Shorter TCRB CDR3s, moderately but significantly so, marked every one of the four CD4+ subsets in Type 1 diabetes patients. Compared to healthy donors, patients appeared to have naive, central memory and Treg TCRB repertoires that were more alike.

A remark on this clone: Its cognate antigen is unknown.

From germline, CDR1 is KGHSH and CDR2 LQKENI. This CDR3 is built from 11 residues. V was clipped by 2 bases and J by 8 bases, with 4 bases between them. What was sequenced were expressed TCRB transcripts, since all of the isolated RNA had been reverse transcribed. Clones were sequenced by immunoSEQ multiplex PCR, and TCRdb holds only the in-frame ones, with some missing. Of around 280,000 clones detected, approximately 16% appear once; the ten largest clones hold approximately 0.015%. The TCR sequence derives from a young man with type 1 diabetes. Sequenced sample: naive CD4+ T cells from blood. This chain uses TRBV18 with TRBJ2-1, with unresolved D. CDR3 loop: CASSPTDEQFF. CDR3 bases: TGTGCCAGCTCACCAACGGATGAGCAGTTCTTC.